The rows below give T cell receptor beta chains drawn from one sample of a study of blood T cell repertoires in COVID-19. Assay: immunoSEQ multiplex PCR; the TCRdb copy retains only in-frame clones and omits some. This table has approximately 75,000 clones, around 83% appearing once. Material for sequencing was peripheral blood. These receptors originate from a man aged 25-40 years with COVID-19, enrolled during active disease. Both conserved end residues are part of each CDR3. D genes are given only for firm matches. Only part of the rows carry a size: once, few, many, or a class if the clone is expanded.

D gene: NA; J gene: TRBJ1-2; clone size: NA; V gene: TRBV30; CDR3 DNA: TGTGCCTGGAGTGCGGGGGAGGAAAAATATGGCTACACCTTC; CDR3 protein: CAWSAGEEKYGYTF
D gene: NA; J gene: TRBJ2-1; clone size: NA; V gene: TRBV5-5; CDR3 DNA: TGTGCCAGCAGCGTCCCCATGTACAATGAGCAGTTCTTC; CDR3 protein: CASSVPMYNEQFF
D gene: NA; J gene: TRBJ1-2; clone size: NA; V gene: TRBV29-1; CDR3 DNA: TGCAGCGTTGAACCCGTGGCCCAGGGCTACACCTTC; CDR3 protein: CSVEPVAQGYTF
D gene: NA; J gene: TRBJ1-5; clone size: once; V gene: TRBV27; CDR3 DNA: TGTGCCAGCAGCCACAACAATCAGCCCCAGCATTTT; CDR3 protein: CASSHNNQPQHF
D gene: NA; J gene: TRBJ1-5; clone size: NA; V gene: TRBV28; CDR3 DNA: TGTGCCAGCAGTTTGGGAGGAGGTGGCAATCAGCCCCAGCATTTT; CDR3 protein: CASSLGGGGNQPQHF
D gene: NA; J gene: TRBJ1-1; clone size: NA; V gene: TRBV6-5; CDR3 DNA: TGTGCCAGCAGTTACTCGTCCGTGGGGCGGAACACTGAAGCTTTCTTT; CDR3 protein: CASSYSSVGRNTEAFF
D gene: NA; J gene: TRBJ2-2; clone size: NA; V gene: TRBV2; CDR3 DNA: TGTGCCAGCAGCCTACGACAGAACACCGGGGAGCTGTTTTTT; CDR3 protein: CASSLRQNTGELFF
D gene: TRBD1; J gene: TRBJ1-2; clone size: NA; V gene: TRBV30; CDR3 DNA: TGTGCCCGTACAGGGGGCAGGTATGGCTACACCTTC; CDR3 protein: CARTGGRYGYTF
D gene: NA; J gene: TRBJ2-7; clone size: NA; V gene: TRBV28; CDR3 DNA: TGTGCCAGCAGTTTAAGGGGGGGAAGGTCCTACGAGCAGTACTTC; CDR3 protein: CASSLRGGRSYEQYF
D gene: TRBD1; J gene: TRBJ1-1; clone size: NA; V gene: TRBV6-2/TRBV6-3; CDR3 DNA: TGTGCCAGCAGTTTCTCGAGGTCGGGGACAGGGGGTTCTGAAGCTTTCTTT; CDR3 protein: CASSFSRSGTGGSEAFF
D gene: NA; J gene: TRBJ1-3; clone size: NA; V gene: TRBV6-1; CDR3 DNA: TGTGCCAGCAGTGAGAGGTCGCGGAGGGCAGACACCATATATTTT; CDR3 protein: CASSERSRRADTIYF
D gene: TRBD1; J gene: TRBJ1-4; clone size: NA; V gene: TRBV18; CDR3 DNA: TGTGCCAGCTCCCACTATACGCCAGGACAGGGGGAAGAAAAACTGTTTTTT; CDR3 protein: CASSHYTPGQGEEKLFF
D gene: NA; J gene: TRBJ2-2; clone size: NA; V gene: TRBV5-1; CDR3 DNA: TGCGCCAGCAGCTTGGATAGGGAGCTGTTTTTT; CDR3 protein: CASSLDRELFF
D gene: NA; J gene: TRBJ2-7; clone size: NA; V gene: TRBV4-1; CDR3 DNA: TGCGCCAGCAGCCAAATGGCAGGGCAAACCTACGAGCAGTACTTC; CDR3 protein: CASSQMAGQTYEQYF
D gene: NA; J gene: TRBJ2-3; clone size: NA; V gene: TRBV7-7; CDR3 DNA: TGTGCTAGCAGCGCGAGCGGAGGCGGGGCAGATACGCAGTATTTT; CDR3 protein: CASSASGGGADTQYF
D gene: NA; J gene: TRBJ1-2; clone size: NA; V gene: TRBV25-1; CDR3 DNA: TGTGCCAGCAGTGTACCGAGAGGGAATAACTATGGCTACACCTTC; CDR3 protein: CASSVPRGNNYGYTF
D gene: TRBD2; J gene: TRBJ2-3; clone size: NA; V gene: TRBV7-9; CDR3 DNA: TGTGCCAGCATAGGCGGGAGGGCAGATACGCAGTATTTT; CDR3 protein: CASIGGRADTQYF
D gene: NA; J gene: TRBJ1-1; clone size: NA; V gene: TRBV28; CDR3 DNA: TGTGCCAGCACATGGGGGGGCGCCAGCACTGAAGCTTTCTTT; CDR3 protein: CASTWGGASTEAFF
D gene: NA; J gene: TRBJ2-3; clone size: NA; V gene: TRBV27; CDR3 DNA: TGTGCCAGCAGTCCCCGAGGGTCTCGGGCAGATACGCAGTATTTT; CDR3 protein: CASSPRGSRADTQYF
D gene: NA; J gene: TRBJ2-2; clone size: NA; V gene: TRBV10-1; CDR3 DNA: TGCGCCAGCAGTGAGGTGGCAGGGTGGAACACCGGGGAGCTGTTTTTT; CDR3 protein: CASSEVAGWNTGELFF
D gene: NA; J gene: TRBJ2-2; clone size: NA; V gene: TRBV15; CDR3 DNA: TGTGCCACCAGCCCACGACTTGAGGGAGATGGAGGGGAGCTGTTTTTT; CDR3 protein: CATSPRLEGDGGELFF
D gene: TRBD2; J gene: TRBJ2-7; clone size: NA; V gene: TRBV9; CDR3 DNA: TGTGCCAGCAGCGTCGGGGGGATTAGCTCCTACGAGCAGTACTTC; CDR3 protein: CASSVGGISSYEQYF
D gene: NA; J gene: TRBJ1-1; clone size: NA; V gene: TRBV30; CDR3 DNA: TGTGCCTCCGCCAAGGGAGTCTCTTTCTCGTTGAACACTGAAGCTTTCTTT; CDR3 protein: CASAKGVSFSLNTEAFF
D gene: NA; J gene: TRBJ1-3; clone size: few; V gene: TRBV27; CDR3 DNA: TGTGCCAGCAGTTTCACACAGGGCCCTGGAAACACCATATATTTT; CDR3 protein: CASSFTQGPGNTIYF
D gene: NA; J gene: TRBJ2-5; clone size: NA; V gene: TRBV5-6; CDR3 DNA: TGTGCCAGCAGCTGGGAAGGGGGAGTGGAGACCCAGTACTTC; CDR3 protein: CASSWEGGVETQYF
D gene: NA; J gene: TRBJ1-4; clone size: NA; V gene: TRBV10-3; CDR3 DNA: TGTGCCATCAGTGAGTCGGAGACAGGACAAGAAAAACTGTTTTTT; CDR3 protein: CAISESETGQEKLFF
D gene: NA; J gene: TRBJ2-5; clone size: many; V gene: TRBV29-1; CDR3 DNA: TGCAGCGTTCCTAGGGCCGGGGGCCAAGAGACCCAGTACTTC; CDR3 protein: CSVPRAGGQETQYF
D gene: TRBD2; J gene: TRBJ2-5; clone size: once; V gene: TRBV10-1; CDR3 DNA: TGCGCCAGAGGGAGAGGCGGGGGGCACTTC; CDR3 protein: CARGRGGGHF
D gene: NA; J gene: TRBJ2-3; clone size: NA; V gene: TRBV27; CDR3 DNA: TGTGCCAGCAGTTTCTCAGATACGCAGTATTTT; CDR3 protein: CASSFSDTQYF
D gene: TRBD1; J gene: TRBJ2-5; clone size: NA; V gene: TRBV19; CDR3 DNA: TGTGCCAGTTCCGGACAGGCTCAAGAGACCCAGTACTTC; CDR3 protein: CASSGQAQETQYF
D gene: TRBD2; J gene: TRBJ2-3; clone size: NA; V gene: TRBV28; CDR3 DNA: TGTGCCAGTGGACTAGACGACACAGATACGCAGTATTTT; CDR3 protein: CASGLDDTDTQYF
D gene: TRBD1; J gene: TRBJ1-1; clone size: NA; V gene: TRBV6-5; CDR3 DNA: TGTGCCAGCAGCTCACCGACAGGGGTCGTCACTGAAGCTTTCTTT; CDR3 protein: CASSSPTGVVTEAFF
D gene: TRBD1; J gene: TRBJ1-1; clone size: once; V gene: TRBV4-2; CDR3 DNA: TGTGCCAGCAGCCAAGATATGGGGACAGGGGTGGCTGAAGCTTTCTTT; CDR3 protein: CASSQDMGTGVAEAFF
D gene: NA; J gene: TRBJ1-1; clone size: once; V gene: TRBV21-1; CDR3 DNA: TGTGCCAGCAGCAAAGCGCCCCCCCCGGGGAGGAACACTGAAGCTTTCTTT; CDR3 protein: CASSKAPPPGRNTEAFF
D gene: TRBD1; J gene: TRBJ1-2; clone size: NA; V gene: TRBV10-3; CDR3 DNA: TGTGCCATCGCAGGGGGAGCGAACTATGGCTACACCTTC; CDR3 protein: CAIAGGANYGYTF
D gene: TRBD1; J gene: TRBJ1-6; clone size: NA; V gene: TRBV20-1; CDR3 DNA: TGCAGTGCTAGTCATAGGCCAGGGGGGTTCAATTCACCCCTCCACTTT; CDR3 protein: CSASHRPGGFNSPLHF